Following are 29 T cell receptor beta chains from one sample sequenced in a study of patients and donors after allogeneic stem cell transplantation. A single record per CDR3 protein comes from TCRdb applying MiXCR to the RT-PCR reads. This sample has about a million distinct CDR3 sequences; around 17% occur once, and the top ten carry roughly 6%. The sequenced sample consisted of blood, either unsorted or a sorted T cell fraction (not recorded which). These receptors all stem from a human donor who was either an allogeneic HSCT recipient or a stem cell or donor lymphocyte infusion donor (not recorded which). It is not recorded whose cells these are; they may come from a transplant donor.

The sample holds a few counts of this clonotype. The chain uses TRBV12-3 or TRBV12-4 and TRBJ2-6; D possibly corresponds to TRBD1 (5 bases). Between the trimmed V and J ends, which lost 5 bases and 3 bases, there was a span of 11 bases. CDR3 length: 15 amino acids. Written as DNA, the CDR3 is TGTGCCAGCAGTCCTCCAGGGAATGGGGCCAACGTCCTGACTTTC. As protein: CASSPPGNGANVLTF.

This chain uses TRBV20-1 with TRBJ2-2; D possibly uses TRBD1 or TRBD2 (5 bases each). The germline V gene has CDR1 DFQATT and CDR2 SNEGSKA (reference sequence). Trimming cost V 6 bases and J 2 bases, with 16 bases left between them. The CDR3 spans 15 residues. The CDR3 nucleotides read TGCAGTGCAGCCGGGACGGGGATAAACACCGGGGAGCTGTTTTTT. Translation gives CSAAGTGINTGELFF.

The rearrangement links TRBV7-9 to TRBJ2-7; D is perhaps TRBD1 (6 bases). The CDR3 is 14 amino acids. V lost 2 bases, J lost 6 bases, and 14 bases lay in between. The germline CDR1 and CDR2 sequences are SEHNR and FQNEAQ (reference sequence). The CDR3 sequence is CASSLRGGQGEQYF. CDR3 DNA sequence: TGTGCCAGCAGCTTAAGAGGGGGACAAGGCGAGCAGTACTTC.

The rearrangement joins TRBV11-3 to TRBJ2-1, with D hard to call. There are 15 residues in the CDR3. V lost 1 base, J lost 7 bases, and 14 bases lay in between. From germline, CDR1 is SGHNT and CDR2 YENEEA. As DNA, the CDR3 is TGTGCCAGCAGCTTAGGGCACAGTCAGACGAATGAGCAGTTCTTC. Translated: CASSLGHSQTNEQFF.

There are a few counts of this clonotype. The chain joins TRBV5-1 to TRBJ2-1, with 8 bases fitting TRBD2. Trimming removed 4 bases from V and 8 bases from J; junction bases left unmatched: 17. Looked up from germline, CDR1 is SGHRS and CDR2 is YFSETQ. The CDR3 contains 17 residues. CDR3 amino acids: CASSPLGGAGVGYEQFF. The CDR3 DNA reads TGCGCCAGCAGCCCCTTAGGAGGAGCGGGAGTGGGATATGAGCAGTTCTTC. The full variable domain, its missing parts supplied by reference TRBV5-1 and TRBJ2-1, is KAGVTQTPRYLIKTRGQQVTLSCSPISGHRSVSWYQQTPGQGLQFLFEYFSETQRNKGNFPGRFSGRQFSNSRSEMNVSTLELGDSALYLCASSPLGGAGVGYEQFFGPGTRLTVL.

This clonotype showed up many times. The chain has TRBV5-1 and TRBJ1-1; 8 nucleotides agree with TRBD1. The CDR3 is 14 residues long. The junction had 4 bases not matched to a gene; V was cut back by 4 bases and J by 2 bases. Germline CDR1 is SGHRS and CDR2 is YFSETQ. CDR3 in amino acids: CASSIGQGNTEAFF. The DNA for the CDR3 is TGCGCCAGCAGCATTGGACAGGGCAACACTGAAGCTTTCTTT.

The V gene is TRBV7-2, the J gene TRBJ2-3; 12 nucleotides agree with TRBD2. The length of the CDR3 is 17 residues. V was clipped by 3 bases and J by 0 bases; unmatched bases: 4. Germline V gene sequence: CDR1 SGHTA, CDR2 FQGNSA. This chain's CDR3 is CASSFLAGGLSTDTQYF. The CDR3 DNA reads TGTGCCAGCAGCTTTCTAGCGGGGGGGCTAAGCACAGATACGCAGTATTTT.

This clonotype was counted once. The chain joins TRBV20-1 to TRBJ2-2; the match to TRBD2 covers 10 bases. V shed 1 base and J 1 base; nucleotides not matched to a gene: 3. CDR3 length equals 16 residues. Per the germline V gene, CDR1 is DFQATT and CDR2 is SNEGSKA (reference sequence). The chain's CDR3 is CSARASGSWNTGELFF. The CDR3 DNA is TGCAGTGCTAGAGCTAGCGGGAGCTGGAACACCGGGGAGCTGTTTTTT.

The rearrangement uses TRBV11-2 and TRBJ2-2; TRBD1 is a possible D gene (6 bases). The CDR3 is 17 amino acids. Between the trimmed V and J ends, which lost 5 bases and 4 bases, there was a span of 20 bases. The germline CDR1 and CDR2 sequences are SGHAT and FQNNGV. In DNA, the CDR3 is TGTGCCAGCAGCCCGAAGGAGATGGGGGCGGGCACCGGGGAGCTGTTTTTT. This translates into CASSPKEMGAGTGELFF.

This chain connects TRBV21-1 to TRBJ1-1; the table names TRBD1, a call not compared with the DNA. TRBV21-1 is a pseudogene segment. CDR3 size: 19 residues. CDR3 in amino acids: CASSKVREQGALGNTEAFF. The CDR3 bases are TGTGCCAGCAGCAAAGTAAGAGAACAGGGGGCATTGGGGAACACTGAAGCTTTCTTT.

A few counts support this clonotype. CDR3 nucleotides: TGTGCCAGCAGTCCCGTAGCGGGAGATACGCAGTATTTT. Encoded protein: CASSPVAGDTQYF. V usage is TRBV12-3 or TRBV12-4 and J usage is TRBJ2-3; 7 nucleotides line up with TRBD2. V trimming: 5 bases; J trimming: 5 bases; junction bases outside the gene matches: 4. The CDR3 is 13 residues long.

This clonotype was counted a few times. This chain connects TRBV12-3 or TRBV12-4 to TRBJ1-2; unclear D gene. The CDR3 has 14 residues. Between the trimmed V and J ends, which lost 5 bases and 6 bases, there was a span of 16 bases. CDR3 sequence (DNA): TGTGCCAGCAGTCCGGGAGGAGGGAGGCATGGCTACACCTTC. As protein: CASSPGGGRHGYTF.

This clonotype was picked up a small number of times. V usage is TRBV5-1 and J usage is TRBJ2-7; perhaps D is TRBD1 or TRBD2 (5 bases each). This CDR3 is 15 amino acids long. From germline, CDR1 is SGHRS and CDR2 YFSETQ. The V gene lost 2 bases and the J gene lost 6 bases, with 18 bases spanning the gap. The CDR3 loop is CASSLSGEGQGEQYF. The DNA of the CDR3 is TGCGCCAGCAGCTTAAGTGGTGAGGGCCAGGGCGAGCAGTACTTC.

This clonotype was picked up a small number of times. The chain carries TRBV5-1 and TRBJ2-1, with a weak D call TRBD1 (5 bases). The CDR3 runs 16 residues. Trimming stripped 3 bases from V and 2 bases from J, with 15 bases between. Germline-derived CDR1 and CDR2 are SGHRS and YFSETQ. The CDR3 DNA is TGCGCCAGCAGCTCCCCCGGGTCGGACACCTACAATGAGCAGTTCTTC. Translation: CASSSPGSDTYNEQFF.

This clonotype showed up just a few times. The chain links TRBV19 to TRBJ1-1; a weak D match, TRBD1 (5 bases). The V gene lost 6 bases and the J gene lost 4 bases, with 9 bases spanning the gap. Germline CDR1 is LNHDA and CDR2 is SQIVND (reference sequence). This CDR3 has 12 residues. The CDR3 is CASRDTSTEAFF. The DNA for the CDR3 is TGTGCCAGTAGGGACACCAGCACTGAAGCTTTCTTT.

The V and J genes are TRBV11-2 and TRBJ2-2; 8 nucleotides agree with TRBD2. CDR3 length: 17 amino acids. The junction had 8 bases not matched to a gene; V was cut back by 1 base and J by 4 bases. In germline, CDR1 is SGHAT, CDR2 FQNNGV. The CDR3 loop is CASSLVRTSRITGELFF. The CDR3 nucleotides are TGTGCCAGCAGCTTAGTTCGGACTAGCCGGATCACCGGGGAGCTGTTTTTT.

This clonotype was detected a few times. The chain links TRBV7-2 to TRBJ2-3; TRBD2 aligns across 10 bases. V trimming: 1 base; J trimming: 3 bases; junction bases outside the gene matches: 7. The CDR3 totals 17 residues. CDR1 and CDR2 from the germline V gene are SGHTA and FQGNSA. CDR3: CASSLEPSGGGTDTQYF. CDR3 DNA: TGTGCCAGCAGCTTAGAGCCTAGCGGGGGAGGAACAGATACGCAGTATTTT. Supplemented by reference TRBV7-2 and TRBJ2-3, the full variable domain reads GAGVSQSPSNKVTEKGKDVELRCDPISGHTALYWYRQSLGQGLEFLIYFQGNSAPDKSGLPSDRFSAERTGGSVSTLTIQRTQQEDSAVYLCASSLEPSGGGTDTQYFGPGTRLTVL.

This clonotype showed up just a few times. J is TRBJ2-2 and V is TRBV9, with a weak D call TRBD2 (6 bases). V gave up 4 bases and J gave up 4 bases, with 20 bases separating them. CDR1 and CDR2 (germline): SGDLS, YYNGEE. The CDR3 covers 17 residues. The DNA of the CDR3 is TGTGCCAGCAGCACCCGTCTAGCGTCGGTGGGCACCGGGGAGCTGTTTTTT. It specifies CASSTRLASVGTGELFF. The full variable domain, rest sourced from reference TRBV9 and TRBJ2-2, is DSGVTQTPKHLITATGQRVTLRCSPRSGDLSVYWYQQSLDQGLQFLIQYYNGEERAKGNILERFSAQQFPDLHSELNLSSLELGDSALYFCASSTRLASVGTGELFFGEGSRLTVL.

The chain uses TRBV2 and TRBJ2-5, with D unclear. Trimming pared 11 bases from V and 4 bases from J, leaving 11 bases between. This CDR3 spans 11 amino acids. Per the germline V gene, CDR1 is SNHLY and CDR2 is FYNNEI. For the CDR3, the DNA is TGTGCCTCCCTCGGCGGAGAGACCCAGTACTTC. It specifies CASLGGETQYF.

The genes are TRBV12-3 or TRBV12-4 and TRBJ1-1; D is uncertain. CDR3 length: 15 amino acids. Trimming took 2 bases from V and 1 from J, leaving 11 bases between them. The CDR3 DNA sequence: TGTGCCAGCAGTTTAACCGGGGTGCGGAACACTGAAGCTTTCTTT. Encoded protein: CASSLTGVRNTEAFF.

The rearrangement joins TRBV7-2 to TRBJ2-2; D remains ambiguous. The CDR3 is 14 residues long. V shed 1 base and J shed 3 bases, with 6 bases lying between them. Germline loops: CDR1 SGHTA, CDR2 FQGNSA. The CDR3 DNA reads TGTGCCAGCAGCTTAGACGCATACACCGGGGAGCTGTTTTTT. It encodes CASSLDAYTGELFF.

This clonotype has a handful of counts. CDR3 sequence reads: CATSSDSYEQYF. The CDR3 coding sequence is TGTGCCACCAGCAGTGATTCCTACGAGCAGTACTTC. The chain carries TRBV15 and TRBJ2-7; D is ambiguous. Per the germline V gene, CDR1 is LNHNV and CDR2 is YYDKDF (reference sequence). V lost 3 bases and J 1 base, leaving 4 bases between the germline ends. This CDR3 comprises 12 residues.

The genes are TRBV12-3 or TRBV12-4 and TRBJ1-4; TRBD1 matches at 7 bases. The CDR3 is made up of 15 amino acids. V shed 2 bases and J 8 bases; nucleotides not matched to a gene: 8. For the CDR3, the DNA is TGTGCCAGCAGTTTAATCTTGACAGGGAAGGAAAAACTGTTTTTT. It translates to CASSLILTGKEKLFF.

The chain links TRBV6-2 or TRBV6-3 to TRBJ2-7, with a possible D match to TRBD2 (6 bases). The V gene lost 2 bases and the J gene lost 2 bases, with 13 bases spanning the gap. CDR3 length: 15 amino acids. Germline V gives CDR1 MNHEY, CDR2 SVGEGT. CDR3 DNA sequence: TGTGCCAGCAGTTACGGGGCGGGGTCCGCCTACGAGCAGTACTTC. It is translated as CASSYGAGSAYEQYF.

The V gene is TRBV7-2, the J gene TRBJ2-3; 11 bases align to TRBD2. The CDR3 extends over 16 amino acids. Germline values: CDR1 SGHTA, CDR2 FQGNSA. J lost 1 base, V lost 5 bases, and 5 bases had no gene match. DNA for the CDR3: TGTGCCAGCAGCCGGACTAGCGGGTGGGGCACAGATACGCAGTATTTT. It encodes CASSRTSGWGTDTQYF.

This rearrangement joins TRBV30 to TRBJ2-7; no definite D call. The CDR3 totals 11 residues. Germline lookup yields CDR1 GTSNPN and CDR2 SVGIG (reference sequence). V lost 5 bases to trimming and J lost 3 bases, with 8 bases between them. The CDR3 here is CAWAPGYEQYF. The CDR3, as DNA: TGTGCCTGGGCCCCGGGCTACGAGCAGTACTTC.

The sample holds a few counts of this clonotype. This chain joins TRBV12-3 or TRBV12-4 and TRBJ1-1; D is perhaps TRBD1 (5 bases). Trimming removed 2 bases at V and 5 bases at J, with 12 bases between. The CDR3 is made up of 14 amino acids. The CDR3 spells CASSLYGGQTEAFF. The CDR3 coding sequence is TGTGCCAGCAGTTTATATGGGGGTCAGACTGAAGCTTTCTTT.

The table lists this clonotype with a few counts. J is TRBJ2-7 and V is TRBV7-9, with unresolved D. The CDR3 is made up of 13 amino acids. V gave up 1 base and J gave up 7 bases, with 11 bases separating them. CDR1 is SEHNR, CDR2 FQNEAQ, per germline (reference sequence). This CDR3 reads CASSLGGYEEQYF. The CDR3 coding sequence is TGTGCCAGCAGCTTAGGAGGCTATGAAGAGCAGTACTTC.

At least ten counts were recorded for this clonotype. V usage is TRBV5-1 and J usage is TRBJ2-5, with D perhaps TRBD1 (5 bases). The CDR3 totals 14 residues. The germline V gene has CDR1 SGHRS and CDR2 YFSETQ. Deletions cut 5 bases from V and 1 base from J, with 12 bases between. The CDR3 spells CASSSEGAQETQYF. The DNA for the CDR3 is TGCGCCAGCAGTTCAGAAGGGGCCCAAGAGACCCAGTACTTC.